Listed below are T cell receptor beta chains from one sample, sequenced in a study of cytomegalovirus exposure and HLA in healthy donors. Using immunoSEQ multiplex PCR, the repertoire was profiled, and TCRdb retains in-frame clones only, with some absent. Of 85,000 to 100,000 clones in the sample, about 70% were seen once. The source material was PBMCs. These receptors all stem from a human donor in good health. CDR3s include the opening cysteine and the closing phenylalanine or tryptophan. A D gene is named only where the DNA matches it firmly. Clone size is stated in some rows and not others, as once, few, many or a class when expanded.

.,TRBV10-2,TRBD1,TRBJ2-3,CASRDRVGDTQYF,TGCGCCAGCAGAGACAGGGTGGGTGATACGCAGTATTTT
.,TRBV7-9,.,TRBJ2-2,CASSLASAGELFF,TGTGCCAGCAGCTTAGCATCGGCCGGGGAGCTGTTTTTT
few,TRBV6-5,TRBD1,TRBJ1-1,CASSGSRDSPEAFF,TGTGCCAGCAGTGGCTCCCGGGACAGTCCTGAAGCTTTCTTT
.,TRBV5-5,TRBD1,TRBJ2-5,CASSFSGGRETQYF,TGTGCCAGCAGCTTTTCAGGGGGTCGAGAGACCCAGTACTTC
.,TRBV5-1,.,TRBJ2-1,CASSSYLGGSNEQFF,TGCGCCAGCAGCTCCTATCTCGGGGGAAGCAATGAGCAGTTCTTC
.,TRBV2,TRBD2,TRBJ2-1,CASSEVPRIAGNEQFF,TGTGCCAGCAGTGAAGTGCCCAGGATAGCGGGCAATGAGCAGTTCTTC
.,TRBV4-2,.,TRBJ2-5,CASSQGLNQETQYF,TGTGCCAGCAGCCAAGGACTAAACCAAGAGACCCAGTACTTC
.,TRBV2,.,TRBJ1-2,CASSKGVGRGYTF,TGTGCCAGCAGCAAGGGGGTCGGGCGGGGCTACACCTTC
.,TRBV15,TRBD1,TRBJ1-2,CATSRDSDRGYGYTF,TGTGCCACCAGCAGAGATAGTGACAGGGGGTATGGCTACACCTTC
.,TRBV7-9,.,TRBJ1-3,CASSLVGADTIYF,TGTGCCAGCAGCTTAGTGGGGGCGGACACCATATATTTT
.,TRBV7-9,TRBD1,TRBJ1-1,CASSLVVPGQGRAFF,TGTGCCAGCAGCTTAGTAGTCCCGGGACAGGGGAGGGCTTTCTTT
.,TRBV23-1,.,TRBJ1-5,CASSQSGTGKEEVSNQPQHF,TGCGCCAGCAGTCAATCGGGAACAGGCAAGGAAGAGGTTAGCAATCAGCCCCAGCATTTT
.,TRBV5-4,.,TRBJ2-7,CASSVDGVDEQYF,TGTGCCAGCAGCGTGGACGGAGTAGACGAGCAGTACTTC
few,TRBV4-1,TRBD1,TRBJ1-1,CASSQGTGTGDTEAFF,TGCGCCAGCAGCCAAGGTACCGGGACAGGGGACACTGAAGCTTTCTTT
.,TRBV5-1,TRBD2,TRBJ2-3,CASSGSGGRTDTQYF,TGCGCCAGCAGCGGAAGCGGGGGCCGCACAGATACGCAGTATTTT
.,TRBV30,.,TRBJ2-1,CAWSAPRDYNEQFF,TGTGCCTGGAGTGCCCCCCGGGACTACAATGAGCAGTTCTTC
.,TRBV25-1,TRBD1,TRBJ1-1,CASRMQTGANTEAFF,TGTGCCAGCAGGATGCAGACAGGGGCCAACACTGAAGCTTTCTTT
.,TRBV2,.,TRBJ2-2,CASSARNTGELFF,TGTGCCAGCAGTGCGCGGAACACCGGGGAGCTGTTTTTT
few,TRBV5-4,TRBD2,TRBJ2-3,CASSNGLGQSDTQYF,TGTGCCAGCAGCAACGGACTAGGTCAGTCAGATACGCAGTATTTT
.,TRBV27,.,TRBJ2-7,CASSLLRGVEQYF,TGTGCCAGCAGTCTATTGCGGGGCGTCGAGCAGTACTTC
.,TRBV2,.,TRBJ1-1,CASREVNGNTEAFF,TGTGCCAGCAGGGAAGTAAACGGGAACACTGAAGCTTTCTTT
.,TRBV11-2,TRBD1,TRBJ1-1,CASSLGTGVMNTEAFF,TGTGCCAGCAGCTTAGGGACAGGGGTGATGAACACTGAAGCTTTCTTT
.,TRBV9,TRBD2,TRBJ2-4,CAIDLRGGKNIQYF,TGTGCCATCGATTTGCGGGGGGGGAAAAACATTCAGTACTTC
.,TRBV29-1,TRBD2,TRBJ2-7,CSVVPIAGGGQYF,TGCAGCGTTGTGCCGATAGCGGGAGGGGGGCAGTACTTC
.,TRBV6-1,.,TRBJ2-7,CASSVPQDRRYEQYF,TGTGCCAGCAGTGTTCCCCAGGACAGACGCTACGAGCAGTACTTC
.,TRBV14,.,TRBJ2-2,CASSQEVSLRGGELFF,TGTGCCAGCAGCCAAGAAGTCTCTCTTAGAGGCGGGGAGCTGTTTTTT
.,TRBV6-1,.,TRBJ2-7,CASSEALGVTHEQYF,TGTGCCAGCAGTGAAGCGCTAGGAGTTACCCACGAGCAGTACTTC
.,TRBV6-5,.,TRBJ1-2,CASRTGGNYGYTF,TGTGCCAGCAGAACGGGGGGAAACTATGGCTACACCTTC
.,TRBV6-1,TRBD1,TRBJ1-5,CASTTDRDQPQHF,TGTGCCAGCACCACGGACAGGGATCAGCCCCAGCATTTT
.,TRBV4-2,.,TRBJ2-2,CASSQEGTGSGELFF,TGTGCCAGCAGCCAAGAGGGTACAGGGTCCGGGGAGCTGTTTTTT
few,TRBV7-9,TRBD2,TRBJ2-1,CASSFPSGSYEQFF,TGTGCCAGCAGCTTTCCTAGCGGGAGTTATGAGCAGTTCTTC
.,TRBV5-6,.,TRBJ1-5,CASSLAGGGNQPQHF,TGTGCCAGCAGCTTGGCGGGGGGTGGCAATCAGCCCCAGCATTTT
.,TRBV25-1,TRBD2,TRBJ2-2,CASSPSIGGRVTGELFF,TGTGCCAGCAGTCCGAGTATCGGCGGGAGGGTGACCGGGGAGCTGTTTTTT
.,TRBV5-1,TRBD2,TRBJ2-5,CASSLVQRGLQETQYF,TGCGCCAGCAGCTTGGTACAGCGGGGGCTCCAAGAGACCCAGTACTTC
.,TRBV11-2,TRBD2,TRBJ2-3,CASSRTSGSSTDTQYF,TGTGCCAGCAGCCGGACTAGCGGGAGCAGCACAGATACGCAGTATTTT
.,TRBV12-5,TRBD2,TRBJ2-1,CASGFPGLAGFSSYNEQFF,TGTGCTAGTGGTTTTCCGGGACTAGCGGGATTTAGCTCCTACAATGAGCAGTTCTTC
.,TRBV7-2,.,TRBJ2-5,CASSLDIKETQYF,TGTGCCAGCAGCTTGGACATTAAAGAGACCCAGTACTTC
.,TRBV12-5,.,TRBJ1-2,CASGSILTGRGGYTF,TGTGCTAGTGGTTCAATACTCACAGGGCGTGGGGGCTACACCTTC
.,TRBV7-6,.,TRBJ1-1,CASSFGTEAFF,TGTGCCAGCAGCTTCGGGACTGAAGCTTTCTTT